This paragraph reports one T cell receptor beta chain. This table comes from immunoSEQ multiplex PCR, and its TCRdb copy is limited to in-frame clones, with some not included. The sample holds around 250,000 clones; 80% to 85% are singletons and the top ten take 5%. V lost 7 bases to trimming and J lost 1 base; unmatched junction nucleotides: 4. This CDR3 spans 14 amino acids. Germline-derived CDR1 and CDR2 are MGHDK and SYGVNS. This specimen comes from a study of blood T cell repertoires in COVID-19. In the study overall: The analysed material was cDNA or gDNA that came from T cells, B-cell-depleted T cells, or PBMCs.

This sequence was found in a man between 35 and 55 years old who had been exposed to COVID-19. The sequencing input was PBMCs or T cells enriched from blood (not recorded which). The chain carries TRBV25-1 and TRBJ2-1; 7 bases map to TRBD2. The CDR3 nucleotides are TGTGCCAGCAAAGGCGGGAGATCCTACAATGAGCAGTTCTTC. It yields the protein CASKGGRSYNEQFF.